This T cell receptor (beta chain) was captured in a study of T-cell reconstitution after alpha-beta-depleted transplantation in children. Unique molecular identifiers were incorporated during preparation of the TCRbeta library. One entry per CDR3 protein results from TCRdb running MiXCR on the PCR reads. The table records 150,000 to 250,000 distinct CDR3 sequences, about 14% of them present only once. Ten or more counts support this clonotype. The germline V and J ends were trimmed by 4 bases and 5 bases, with 16 bases remaining between them. Per germline, CDR1 SGHRS and CDR2 YFSETQ. The CDR3 is 15 residues long.

This specimen consisted of PBMCs from the stem cell graft donor, obtained from the stem cell graft. The gene calls are TRBV5-1 and TRBJ2-1, with D perhaps given as TRBD1 or TRBD2 (6 bases each). The source is a human donor who donated a stem cell graft to a child with acute lymphoblastic leukemia. Written as DNA, the CDR3 is TGCGCCAGCAGCCCCCCCCGGGGGCTCAACAATGAGCAGTTCTTC. As protein: CASSPPRGLNNEQFF.